The present T cell receptor beta chain was sequenced within a study of PD-1 blockade in classical Hodgkin lymphoma. Study overall: Patients were dosed intravenously with nivolumab at 3 mg/kg every 2 weeks. Study-level points and caveats: Complete responders showed a baseline diversity that resembled the diversity of newly diagnosed patients. It was reported that newly diagnosed patients had less baseline TCR diversity than healthy donors. Reasons behind the repertoire differences stay unclear, perhaps disease activity or earlier therapy.

Turning to this clone: What it recognizes is unknown.

Time point given: cycle 4 day 1 (C4D1), after about 6 weeks of nivolumab. Each patient experienced a relapse that followed autologous stem cell transplantation, and brentuximab vedotin exposure varied. Thawed PBMCs were the source of CD4+ T cells, purified by magnetic negative selection. Clones were sequenced by immunoSEQ multiplex PCR, and TCRdb holds only the in-frame ones, with some missing. The repertoire holds 20,000 to 25,000 clones, with around 68% as singletons. V lost 3 bases, J lost 8 bases, and 6 bases stayed unmatched. The CDR3 length is 13 residues. Germline loops: CDR1 MNHNS, CDR2 SASEGT.

The sequencing here drew on CD4+ T cells from blood, taken before the fourth cycle of nivolumab. The chain couples TRBV6-1 to TRBJ1-2; 7 bases are a match to TRBD1. The source of this sequence is a human donor with classical Hodgkin lymphoma. The CDR3 spells CASSELRGIGYTF. The CDR3 nucleotides are TGTGCCAGCAGTGAGCTCAGGGGGATCGGCTACACCTTC.